Described below is a single T cell receptor (beta chain) sequence and its context. This record comes from a study of blood T cell repertoires in COVID-19. Background on the study: Acute and convalescent COVID-19 specimens originated in the United States, Italy and Spain. Nucleic acid was either cDNA or gDNA, and it came from T cells, B-cell-depleted T cells, or PBMCs.

Germline lookup yields CDR1 MNHNS and CDR2 SASEGT. CDR3 length equals 16 residues. V shed 2 bases and J shed 0 bases, with 11 bases lying between them. Per the authors' pipeline: Amplification of reference gene primers was used by the study to estimate nucleated cell counts. Some clones are missing from TCRdb's copy, which holds only in-frame ones; the method was immunoSEQ multiplex PCR. V and J calls and clone size are copied from that table; D and trimming were computed from the DNA. The table lists about 36,000 clones, over 75% of them singletons. Sequencing was carried out using peripheral blood. This sequence joins TRBV6-1 and TRBJ1-3; possible D gene TRBD1, 6 bases. This TCR came from a man aged 60-69 years with acute or convalescent COVID-19. CDR3: CASSEKGGGSGNTIYF. As DNA, the CDR3 is TGTGCCAGCAGTGAAAAGGGGGGGGGCTCTGGAAACACCATATATTTT.